The sample holds one count of the clone carrying this T cell receptor (beta chain). The CDR3 extends over 13 amino acids. Trimming removed 8 bases from V and 3 bases from J, with 15 bases in between. Germline CDR1 is SQVTM and CDR2 is ANQGSEA. Sample-barcoded 5' priming and a J-beta primer mix drove a second PCR of 7 to 11 cycles. A template-switch adaptor containing 12 random nucleotides labeled each cDNA molecule. TCRdb called the 5' RACE reads again in MiXCR, with one record for every CDR3 protein. This table holds more than 650,000 distinct CDR3 sequences, around a fifth found once. These data belong to a study of blood T cells in healthy people across ages.

J is TRBJ2-3 and V is TRBV29-1; D is possibly TRBD2 (5 bases). Sequences were obtained from blood. The sequence was obtained from a man in his 70s in good health. The CDR3 loop reads CSCRDRETDTQYF. CDR3 bases: TGCAGCTGCCGGGATCGCGAGACAGATACGCAGTATTTT.